This TCR beta chain was sequenced in a study of OX40 agonist ivuxolimab in advanced cancers. Overall study context: Clinicians treated patients with ivuxolimab, an agonistic anti-OX40 (CD134) antibody. Enrolled patients in dose escalation had cancers that were hepatocellular carcinoma, melanoma, renal cell or head and neck cancer.

As to this clone: Its cognate antigen is unknown.

Broader study findings: CD8+ T cells showed, on average, more clonal expansion than CD4+ cells.

The CDR3 has 12 residues. Between the trimmed V and J ends, which lost 4 bases and 5 bases, there was a span of 8 bases. CDR1 is MDHEN and CDR2 is SYDVKM in the germline V gene. Using immunoSEQ multiplex PCR, the repertoire was profiled, and TCRdb retains in-frame clones only, with some absent. Altogether roughly 40,000 clones are present, about 88% being singletons, with the ten largest covering roughly 14%. Excluded were patients having autoimmune disease history or systemic immunosuppression. The clonotype was recovered from an adult with an advanced solid tumor such as melanoma, head and neck, liver or kidney cancer. V gene TRBV28 combines with J gene TRBJ2-5; maybe TRBD1 (5 bases). Sample: CD4+ or CD8+ T cells sorted from blood, taken in a trial of the OX40 agonist ivuxolimab. CDR3: CASSSGMETQYF. The CDR3 nucleotides are TGTGCCAGCAGTTCAGGGATGGAGACCCAGTACTTC.